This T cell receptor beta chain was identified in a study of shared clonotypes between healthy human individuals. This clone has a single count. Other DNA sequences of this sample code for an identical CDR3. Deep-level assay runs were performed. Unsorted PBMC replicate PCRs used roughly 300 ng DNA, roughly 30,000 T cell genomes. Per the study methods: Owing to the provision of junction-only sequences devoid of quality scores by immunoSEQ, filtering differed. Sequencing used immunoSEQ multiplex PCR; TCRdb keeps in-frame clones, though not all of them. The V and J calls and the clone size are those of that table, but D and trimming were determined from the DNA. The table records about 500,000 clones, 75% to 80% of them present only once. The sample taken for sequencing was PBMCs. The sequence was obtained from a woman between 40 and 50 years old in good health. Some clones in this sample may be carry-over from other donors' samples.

Here the CDR3 DNA reads TGCGCCAGCAGCTTTGGCAGCCAAGAGACCCAGTACTTC. It codes for CASSFGSQETQYF. This chain links TRBV5-1 with TRBJ2-5, with unresolved D. The ends were cut back, 2 bases at V and 1 base at J, with 6 bases in the middle. Germline CDR1 reads SGHRS; CDR2 reads YFSETQ. The CDR3 length is 13 residues. Full variable domain (missing parts from reference TRBV5-1 and TRBJ2-5): KAGVTQTPRYLIKTRGQQVTLSCSPISGHRSVSWYQQTPGQGLQFLFEYFSETQRNKGNFPGRFSGRQFSNSRSEMNVSTLELGDSALYLCASSFGSQETQYFGPGTRLLVL.